The 28 T cell receptor beta chains in this list originate from one sample, sequenced in a study of OX40 agonist ivuxolimab in advanced cancers. Assay used: immunoSEQ multiplex PCR; TCRdb lists only in-frame clones, some missing. The data hold tens of thousands of clones, with nearly 90% observed a single time. Sample: CD4+ or CD8+ T cells sorted from blood, taken in a trial of the OX40 agonist ivuxolimab. Receptors were obtained from an adult with an advanced solid tumor such as melanoma, head and neck, liver or kidney cancer.

The gene calls are TRBV6-1 and TRBJ1-2; D unresolved. Germline CDR1 is MNHNS and CDR2 is SASEGT. The CDR3 is 13 residues long. V lost 5 bases and J lost 2, with 9 bases in between. CDR3 nucleotide sequence: TGTGCCAGCAGTTATGGAGCAAACTATGGCTACACCTTC. This gives the protein CASSYGANYGYTF.

V usage is TRBV4-1 and J usage is TRBJ2-5; TRBD2 aligns across 8 bases. V was clipped by 5 bases and J by 3 bases; unmatched bases: 8. Germline loops: CDR1 MGHRA, CDR2 YSYEKL. This CDR3 contains 15 residues. CDR3: CASSIGGSGEETQYF. The CDR3 DNA reads TGCGCCAGCAGCATAGGGGGTAGCGGGGAAGAGACCCAGTACTTC.

V is TRBV7-2 and J is TRBJ2-1; the D is unclear. The germline CDR1 and CDR2 sequences are SGHTA and FQGNSA. Trimming cost V 2 bases and J 6 bases, with 5 bases left between them. This CDR3 is 12 amino acids long. CDR3 amino acids: CASSLPLNEQFF. CDR3 nucleotide sequence: TGTGCCAGCAGCTTACCCCTCAATGAGCAGTTCTTC.

The CDR3 reads CASSSEVQGYF. The CDR3 region has the DNA TGTGCCAGCAGCTCCGAAGTACAGGGCTACTTC. V and J are TRBV7-2 and TRBJ2-5; D is perhaps TRBD1 (6 bases). Trimming took 4 bases from V and 14 from J, leaving 14 bases between them. Looked up from germline, CDR1 is SGHTA and CDR2 is FQGNSA. The CDR3 runs to 11 residues.

The genes are TRBV5-4 and TRBJ2-2; no clear D. Germline CDR1 and CDR2: SGHNT and YYREEE (reference sequence). Trimming pared 1 base from V and 0 bases from J, leaving 4 bases between. This CDR3 region has 14 residues. CDR3 amino acids: CASSLFSNTGELFF. The DNA of the CDR3 is TGTGCCAGCAGCTTGTTTTCGAACACCGGGGAGCTGTTTTTT.

This chain joins TRBV5-1 and TRBJ2-3; 8 nucleotides match TRBD2. Germline V lookup: CDR1 SGHRS, CDR2 YFSETQ. There are 16 residues in the CDR3. The trim removed 0 bases at V and 3 bases at J, leaving 6 bases unmatched. CDR3 protein: CASSLAPSGFTDTQYF. The CDR3 nucleotides read TGCGCCAGCAGCTTGGCGCCTAGCGGGTTTACAGATACGCAGTATTTT. Using reference TRBV5-1 and TRBJ2-3 for the parts outside the CDR3, the full variable domain is KAGVTQTPRYLIKTRGQQVTLSCSPISGHRSVSWYQQTPGQGLQFLFEYFSETQRNKGNFPGRFSGRQFSNSRSEMNVSTLELGDSALYLCASSLAPSGFTDTQYFGPGTRLTVL.

The chain joins TRBV19 to TRBJ2-2; weak D call: TRBD2 (5 bases). Germline CDR1 reads LNHDA; CDR2 reads SQIVND (reference sequence). Between the trimmed V and J ends, which lost 5 bases and 5 bases, there was a span of 18 bases. CDR3 length: 16 amino acids. The chain's CDR3 is CASSRRLGSRTGELFF. Here the CDR3 DNA reads TGTGCCAGTAGTCGGAGGTTGGGGAGTCGGACCGGGGAGCTGTTTTTT. The variable domain in full, with the rest retrieved from reference TRBV19 and TRBJ2-2, is DGGITQSPKYLFRKEGQNVTLSCEQNLNHDAMYWYRQDPGQGLRLIYYSQIVNDFQKGDIAEGYSVSREKKESFPLTVTSAQKNPTAFYLCASSRRLGSRTGELFFGEGSRLTVL.

This clone was seen a single time. The genes are TRBV28 and TRBJ1-3, with D tentatively TRBD1 (5 bases). In germline, CDR1 is MDHEN, CDR2 SYDVKM. The length of the CDR3 is 15 residues. Trimming shortened V by 4 bases and J by 0 bases, and 10 bases separated the two germline ends. The CDR3 region has the DNA TGTGCCAGCAGTTCCCTCAGGGCCTCTGGAAACACCATATATTTT. Its translation is CASSSLRASGNTIYF.

V is TRBV10-3 and J is TRBJ1-1, with D possibly being TRBD1 (6 bases). Germline assignment: CDR1 ENHRY and CDR2 SYGVKD. Trimming removed 7 bases at V and 3 bases at J, with 15 bases between. The CDR3 loop spans 14 amino acids. The CDR3 protein is CAIKQGGWDTEAFF. CDR3 coding DNA: TGTGCCATCAAACAGGGCGGTTGGGACACTGAAGCTTTCTTT.

This clone is a singleton in its sample. The rearrangement uses TRBV5-1 and TRBJ1-2; 11 bases are a match to TRBD1. The J segment lost 0 bases and the V segment lost 3 bases, leaving 1 base of the junction unmatched. The CDR3 consists of 15 residues. Germline V gene sequence: CDR1 SGHRS, CDR2 YFSETQ. The CDR3 DNA is TGCGCCAGCAGCTGGGGACAGGGGGCTAACTATGGCTACACCTTC. Translated: CASSWGQGANYGYTF.

This clone was counted a few times. The V gene is TRBV9, the J gene TRBJ2-1, with no clear D. The CDR3 totals 15 residues. Trimming removed 4 bases at V and 0 bases at J, with 11 bases between. Germline V gives CDR1 SGDLS, CDR2 YYNGEE. CDR3 bases: TGTGCCAGCAGCCGTGACGTTACCTCCTACAATGAGCAGTTCTTC. It specifies CASSRDVTSYNEQFF. Full variable domain (missing parts from reference TRBV9 and TRBJ2-1): DSGVTQTPKHLITATGQRVTLRCSPRSGDLSVYWYQQSLDQGLQFLIQYYNGEERAKGNILERFSAQQFPDLHSELNLSSLELGDSALYFCASSRDVTSYNEQFFGPGTRLTVL.

This clone turned up a few times. V and J are TRBV28 and TRBJ1-4; D not certain. This CDR3 is built from 14 residues. The V and J ends lost 5 bases and 4 bases respectively, with 11 bases between them. Germline loops: CDR1 MDHEN, CDR2 SYDVKM. This chain's CDR3 is CASSPPGDNEKLFF. In DNA, the CDR3 is TGTGCCAGCAGTCCCCCTGGTGATAATGAAAAACTGTTTTTT. The full variable domain, in which reference TRBV28 and TRBJ1-4 provide the parts outside the CDR3, is DVKVTQSSRYLVKRTGEKVFLECVQDMDHENMFWYRQDPGLGLRLIYFSYDVKMKEKGDIPEGYSVSREKKERFSLILESASTNQTSMYLCASSPPGDNEKLFFGSGTQLSVL.

V and J are TRBV7-9 and TRBJ2-3; tentative D call: TRBD1 (6 bases). CDR3 size: 17 residues. The germline V gene has CDR1 SEHNR and CDR2 FQNEAQ (reference sequence). Trimming removed 6 bases from V and 1 base from J, with 20 bases in between. The CDR3 sequence: CASRRRGRGWGTDTQYF. CDR3 nucleotides: TGTGCCAGCAGGCGCAGGGGACGGGGCTGGGGCACAGATACGCAGTATTTT.

J is TRBJ2-3 and V is TRBV6-1, with 7 bases that match TRBD2. The CDR3 runs to 14 residues. Germline V CDR1 and CDR2: MNHNS, SASEGT. V was clipped by 3 bases and J by 4 bases; unmatched bases: 4. The CDR3 is CASSEGGFSDTQYF. The CDR3 DNA follows: TGTGCCAGCAGTGAGGGGGGGTTCTCAGATACGCAGTATTTT.

The CDR3 here is CASSNPEGANEKLFF. The DNA of the CDR3 is TGCGCCAGCAGTAATCCCGAAGGGGCTAATGAAAAACTGTTTTTT. The V call is TRBV5-1, the J call TRBJ1-4, with TRBD1 as a possible D gene (5 bases). The CDR3 covers 15 residues. Germline V gene sequence: CDR1 SGHRS, CDR2 YFSETQ. The V gene lost 5 bases and the J gene lost 3 bases, with 14 bases spanning the gap.

On this clone itself: A junction end diverges from the germline sequence, so it may reflect a read error. V gene TRBV7-7 combines with J gene TRBJ2-5; 10 bases fit TRBD1. The CDR3 extends over 16 amino acids. CDR1 is SSHAT and CDR2 is FNYEAQ in the germline V gene (reference sequence). The CDR3 protein is CASSPEGVRTGGSQYF. The CDR3 DNA reads as TGTGCTAGCAGCCCGGAGGGAGTCCGGACAGGGGGTTCCCAGTACTTC.

The chain carries TRBV11-2 and TRBJ2-5; D may correspond to TRBD1 or TRBD2 (6 bases each). This CDR3 is 14 amino acids long. CDR1 SGHAT and CDR2 FQNNGV come from the germline V gene. Trimming took off 6 bases at V and 5 bases at J, with 16 bases between the two ends. As DNA, the CDR3 is TGTGCCAGCAGAGTAGGGGGGAGCGGGGAGACCCAGTACTTC. Translated: CASRVGGSGETQYF.

The chain recombines TRBV6-5 with TRBJ1-4; 9 nucleotides agree with TRBD1. The CDR3 contains 14 residues. From germline, CDR1 is MNHEY and CDR2 SVGAGI. V lost 6 bases to trimming and J lost 8 bases; unmatched junction nucleotides: 7. In DNA form, the CDR3 reads TGTGCCAGCAGGGGACAGGGTGGAGGAGAAAAACTGTTTTTT. Protein: CASRGQGGGEKLFF.

The rearrangement uses TRBV18 and TRBJ2-5; D is unresolved. CDR1 KGHSH and CDR2 LQKENI come from the germline V gene. This CDR3 region has 13 residues. V lost 0 bases to trimming and J lost 4 bases, with 6 bases between them. The CDR3 coding sequence is TGTGCCAGCTCACCACCGTTGCTAGAGACCCAGTACTTC. This translates into CASSPPLLETQYF. Supplemented by reference TRBV18 and TRBJ2-5, the full variable domain reads NAGVMQNPRHLVRRRGQEARLRCSPMKGHSHVYWYRQLPEEGLKFMVYLQKENIIDESGMPKERFSAEFPKEGPSILRIQQVVRGDSAAYFCASSPPLLETQYFGPGTRLLVL.

This chain connects TRBV4-2 to TRBJ1-1; TRBD1 matches 9 bases. In germline, CDR1 is LGHNA, CDR2 YNFKEQ. This CDR3 comprises 14 residues. Losses at the gene ends were 5 bases for V and 0 bases for J; bases not matched to a gene: 1. In DNA, the CDR3 is TGTGCCAGCAGCGGGGACAGGGTGAACACTGAAGCTTTCTTT. Protein sequence: CASSGDRVNTEAFF.

In DNA, the CDR3 is TGTGCCAGCAGCTTAGGGGTGAGGGGGCGAGGCACTGAAGCTTTCTTT. Translation: CASSLGVRGRGTEAFF. The chain joins TRBV11-3 to TRBJ1-1, with 7 bases lining up with TRBD1. Losses at the gene ends were 1 base for V and 4 bases for J; bases not matched to a gene: 9. Germline values: CDR1 SGHNT, CDR2 YENEEA. The CDR3 totals 16 residues.

The chain carries TRBV6-5 and TRBJ1-4, with 7 bases identical to TRBD1. This CDR3 spans 14 amino acids. V gave up 6 bases and J gave up 10 bases; unmatched junction bases: 11. Germline lookup yields CDR1 MNHEY and CDR2 SVGAGI. Here the CDR3 reads CASRRQGVVGKLFF. Written as DNA, the CDR3 is TGTGCCAGCAGAAGACAGGGCGTCGTGGGAAAACTGTTTTTT.

The chain combines TRBV6-5 with TRBJ2-3; 8 nucleotides match TRBD2. Germline lookup yields CDR1 MNHEY and CDR2 SVGAGI. Trimming removed 7 bases from V and 2 bases from J; junction bases left unmatched: 5. The CDR3 runs 14 residues. The CDR3 coding sequence is TGTGCCAGCAAACGGGGGGGACACACAGATACGCAGTATTTT. Its protein product is CASKRGGHTDTQYF.

The V and J genes are TRBV5-1 and TRBJ2-5, with D possibly matching TRBD1 (5 bases). The CDR3 is made up of 14 amino acids. V shed 2 bases and J shed 5 bases, with 13 bases lying between them. Germline-derived CDR1 and CDR2 are SGHRS and YFSETQ. CDR3 in DNA: TGCGCCAGCAGCTTTGGCAGCCCAGGGGAGACCCAGTACTTC. Residues: CASSFGSPGETQYF. Drawing the rest from reference TRBV5-1 and TRBJ2-5, the complete variable domain is KAGVTQTPRYLIKTRGQQVTLSCSPISGHRSVSWYQQTPGQGLQFLFEYFSETQRNKGNFPGRFSGRQFSNSRSEMNVSTLELGDSALYLCASSFGSPGETQYFGPGTRLLVL.

This chain uses TRBV28 with TRBJ1-4; maybe TRBD1 (6 bases). V shed 10 bases and J shed 4 bases, with 13 bases lying between them. CDR1 MDHEN and CDR2 SYDVKM come from the germline V gene. CDR3 size: 13 residues. This CDR3 is CATGDRLNEKLFF. CDR3 coding DNA: TGTGCCACGGGAGACAGGCTTAATGAAAAACTGTTTTTT. Supplemented by reference TRBV28 and TRBJ1-4, the full variable domain reads DVKVTQSSRYLVKRTGEKVFLECVQDMDHENMFWYRQDPGLGLRLIYFSYDVKMKEKGDIPEGYSVSREKKERFSLILESASTNQTSMYLCATGDRLNEKLFFGSGTQLSVL.

This CDR3 reads CASSFKGPYNEKLFF. The CDR3 DNA is TGTGCCAGCAGTTTTAAAGGGCCTTATAATGAAAAACTGTTTTTT. This chain links TRBV27 with TRBJ1-4; D remains ambiguous. V was pared by 3 bases and J by 4 bases, with 12 bases between. The CDR3 length is 15 residues. The germline CDR1 and CDR2 sequences are MNHEY and SMNVEV (reference sequence).

V gene TRBV6-5 combines with J gene TRBJ1-2, with 8 bases lining up with TRBD1. The CDR3 has 16 residues. CDR1 and CDR2 (germline): MNHEY, SVGAGI. J gave up 2 bases and V 2 bases, and 7 bases lay outside the gene matches. The CDR3, as DNA: TGTGCCAGCAGTTACATCGGGACAGGACAAAACTATGGCTACACCTTC. As protein: CASSYIGTGQNYGYTF.

The genes are TRBV11-2 and TRBJ2-7, with 8 bases aligning to TRBD1. CDR1 is SGHAT, CDR2 FQNNGV, per germline. The V and J ends lost 6 bases and 2 bases, in that order; junction bases with no gene match: 9. The CDR3 has 15 amino acids. CDR3: CASRPSWTGPYEQYF. For the CDR3, the DNA is TGTGCCAGCAGGCCTTCTTGGACAGGGCCCTACGAGCAGTACTTC.